One and the same sample provided the 12 T cell receptor beta chains below, sequenced in a study of identical twins. TCRdb used MiXCR to reprocess the 5' RACE reads, holding one entry per CDR3 protein. Found here are 420,000 or so distinct CDR3 sequences, approximately 18% of them singletons; the top ten hold approximately 12%. Source material: naive T cells sorted from blood. Source of these receptors: a man aged 45-65 years in good health.

This clonotype was seen more than once but under ten times. The V call is TRBV7-2, the J call TRBJ2-6, with D unresolved. The V and J ends lost 5 bases and 4 bases respectively, with 9 bases between them. In germline, CDR1 is SGHTA, CDR2 FQGNSA. The CDR3 has 14 amino acids. The CDR3 DNA follows: TGTGCCAGCAGCCAGGCATCCGGGGCCAACGTCCTGACTTTC. Protein product: CASSQASGANVLTF.

This clonotype was seen many times. The genes are TRBV5-1 and TRBJ1-1; 7 bases agree with TRBD1. From germline, CDR1 is SGHRS and CDR2 YFSETQ. Trimming removed 0 bases from V and 6 bases from J; junction bases left unmatched: 5. CDR3 length equals 14 residues. Here the CDR3 DNA reads TGCGCCAGCAGCTTGGAGGGGGCGCGCCCTGAAGCTTTCTTT. This sequence encodes CASSLEGARPEAFF.

The chain employs TRBV18 and TRBJ2-1, with 7 bases fitting TRBD2. Germline CDR1 KGHSH, CDR2 LQKENI. The CDR3 sequence is 13 residues long. V shed 10 bases and J 7 bases; nucleotides not matched to a gene: 10. CDR3 in DNA: TGTGCCACCCGATCCGGGGACTATAATGAGCAGTTCTTC. It is translated as CATRSGDYNEQFF.

The CDR3 nucleotides read TGTGCCAGCAGTGGGACGACAGCCCTCTACGAGCAGTACTTC. Protein product: CASSGTTALYEQYF. The chain is built from TRBV2 and TRBJ2-7; a possible D gene is TRBD1 (5 bases). From germline, CDR1 is SNHLY and CDR2 FYNNEI. Trimming pared 4 bases from V and 3 bases from J, leaving 13 bases between. The CDR3 is made up of 14 amino acids.

The rearrangement uses TRBV29-1 and TRBJ2-3, with D unresolved. This CDR3 region has 13 residues. CDR1 and CDR2 from the germline V gene are SQVTM and ANQGSEA. Trimming took 5 bases from V and 5 from J, leaving 14 bases between them. Here the CDR3 DNA reads TGCAGCGTTCTCTTGTCGATCGTAGATACGCAGTATTTT. It is translated as CSVLLSIVDTQYF.

Only a few counts were recorded for this clonotype. This chain connects TRBV10-3 to TRBJ2-7; D is unresolved. The germline gives CDR1 ENHRY, CDR2 SYGVKD. This CDR3 is built from 11 residues. With 0 bases removed from V and 5 bases from J, the gap between germline ends came to 2 bases. CDR3 region: CAISESHEQYF. The CDR3 bases are TGTGCCATCAGTGAGTCCCACGAGCAGTACTTC.

The chain employs TRBV4-3 and TRBJ2-2; 9 bases are shared with TRBD1. CDR1 and CDR2 from the germline V gene are LGHNA and YSLEER. The CDR3 totals 17 residues. Losses at the gene ends were 4 bases for V and 1 base for J; bases not matched to a gene: 7. Written as DNA, the CDR3 is TGCGCCAGCAGCCTAGCTATGGGACAGGGGAACACCGGGGAGCTGTTTTTT. Its translation is CASSLAMGQGNTGELFF.

This clonotype was seen only a few times. This chain links TRBV20-1 with TRBJ2-7, with D possibly being TRBD2 (6 bases). Trimming left V 2 bases short and J 0 bases short, with 14 bases between. CDR3 length equals 15 residues. Germline V gene lookup returns CDR1 DFQATT and CDR2 SNEGSKA (reference sequence). The CDR3 here is CSARLIAESSYEQYF. The DNA of the CDR3 is TGCAGTGCTAGACTTATAGCGGAGAGCTCCTACGAGCAGTACTTC.

Points on this clonotype: A single base separates this from a much larger clone, so it may be a read error. The chain carries TRBV15 and TRBJ2-1; 8 bases are a match to TRBD1. Trimming took 3 bases from V and 8 from J; bases not matched to a gene: 12. The CDR3 loop spans 16 amino acids. The germline V gene encodes CDR1 LNHNV and CDR2 YYDKDF (reference sequence). The CDR3 protein is CATSRRSETGADEQFF. CDR3 DNA: TGTGCCACCAGCAGGCGATCCGAGACAGGGGCGGATGAGCAGTTCTTC.

The V gene is TRBV28, the J gene TRBJ2-7; 8 positions agree with TRBD2. Germline V gene sequence: CDR1 MDHEN, CDR2 SYDVKM. J gave up 3 bases and V 1 base, and 8 bases lay outside the gene matches. The CDR3 loop spans 16 amino acids. The CDR3 DNA follows: TGTGCCAGCAGTTTATTGTCTAGCGGGTTGAACTACGAGCAGTACTTC. Translating it yields CASSLLSSGLNYEQYF.

This clonotype came up many times. The chain recombines TRBV11-3 with TRBJ1-1; D unclear. The CDR3 is made up of 13 amino acids. From germline, CDR1 is SGHNT and CDR2 YENEEA. Trimming left V 5 bases short and J 2 bases short, with 9 bases between. The CDR3 region is CASSRRSNTEAFF. The CDR3 bases are TGTGCCAGCAGCCGGAGGTCTAACACTGAAGCTTTCTTT.

This clonotype has at least ten counts. V and J are TRBV6-1 and TRBJ2-2; 8 bases are a match to TRBD1. The CDR3 covers 16 residues. V lost 7 bases, J lost 0 bases, and 7 bases stayed unmatched. The germline V gene has CDR1 MNHNS and CDR2 SASEGT. The CDR3 bases are TGTGCCAGCATTCCTTCGGACAGGGCGAACACCGGGGAGCTGTTTTTT. Translated, it gives CASIPSDRANTGELFF.